The clone carrying this T cell receptor beta chain was seen just once. What it binds is unknown. TCRdb's copy holds only in-frame clones and misses some; the assay was immunoSEQ multiplex PCR. The data hold about 58,000 clones, with under 95% observed a single time. This entry belongs to a study of cytomegalovirus exposure and HLA in healthy donors. Findings and limits, study-wide: Researchers counted roughly 150 TCR beta chains as cytomegalovirus-associated. Specificity of a few CMV-associated chains for CMV antigens was verified in vitro.

Trimming shortened V by 0 bases and J by 0 bases, and 5 bases separated the two germline ends. The V gene's germline CDR1 is MGHRA and CDR2 YSYEKL. The CDR3 covers 14 residues. This receptor was identified in a man between 18 and 35 years old in good health and CMV-seronegative. The rearrangement joins TRBV4-1 to TRBJ1-1; no clear D gene. Input material: PBMCs. CDR3 residues: CASSQDPVNTEAFF. CDR3 bases: TGCGCCAGCAGCCAAGACCCGGTGAACACTGAAGCTTTCTTT.